This T cell receptor beta chain was documented in a study of blood T cell repertoires in COVID-19. Study background: PBMCs, B-cell-depleted T cells, or T cells were the source of the cDNA or gDNA that made up the material.

Enrolled through a virtual design, the participants were between roughly 18 and 95 years of age and came from under 25 US areas. Cohorts were assigned according to the clinical history that participants reported. Sequencing used immunoSEQ multiplex PCR; TCRdb keeps in-frame clones, though not all of them. In the table there are about 270,000 clones, approximately 91% of which are singletons. This CDR3 is built from 13 residues. Trimming removed 4 bases at V and 3 bases at J, with 7 bases between. In germline, CDR1 is KGHSH, CDR2 LQKENI. Input material: PBMCs or T cells enriched from blood (not recorded which). This chain uses TRBV18 with TRBJ1-5, with D perhaps TRBD1 (5 bases). The origin of this receptor is a woman in her thirties or forties with acute COVID-19. As DNA, the CDR3 is TGTGCCAGCTCACTGGACACCAATCAGCCCCAGCATTTT. Translation: CASSLDTNQPQHF.